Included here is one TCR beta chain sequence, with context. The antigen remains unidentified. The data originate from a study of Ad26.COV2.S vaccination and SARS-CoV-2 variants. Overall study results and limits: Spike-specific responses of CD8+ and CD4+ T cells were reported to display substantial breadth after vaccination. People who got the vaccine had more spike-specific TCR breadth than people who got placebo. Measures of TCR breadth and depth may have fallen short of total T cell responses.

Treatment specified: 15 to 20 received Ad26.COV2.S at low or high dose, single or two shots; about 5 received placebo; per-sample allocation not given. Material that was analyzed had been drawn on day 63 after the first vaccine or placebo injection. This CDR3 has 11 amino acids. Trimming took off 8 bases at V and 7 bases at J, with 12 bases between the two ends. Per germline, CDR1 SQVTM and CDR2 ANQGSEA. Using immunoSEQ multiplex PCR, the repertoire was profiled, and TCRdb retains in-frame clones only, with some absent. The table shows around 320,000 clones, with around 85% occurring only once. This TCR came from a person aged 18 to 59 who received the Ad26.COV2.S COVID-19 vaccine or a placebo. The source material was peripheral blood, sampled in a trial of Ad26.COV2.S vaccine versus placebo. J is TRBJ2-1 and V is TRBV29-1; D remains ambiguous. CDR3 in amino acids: CSHSAGNEQFF. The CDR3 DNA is TGCAGCCATTCCGCAGGTAATGAGCAGTTCTTC.